This T cell receptor beta chain was identified during a study of blood T cell repertoires in COVID-19. Study overall: Both acute and convalescent COVID-19 samples were obtained from the United States, Italy and Spain.

In the authors' workflow: Reference gene primer amplification yielded estimated nucleated cell counts. This table comes from immunoSEQ multiplex PCR, and its TCRdb copy is limited to in-frame clones, with some not included. V, J and clone size are those of that table, while D and trimming were read from the DNA. Of more than 350,000 clones in the sample, about 88% were seen once. Trimming left V 2 bases short and J 5 bases short, with 10 bases between. Germline loops: CDR1 WNHNN, CDR2 SYGVQD (reference sequence). The CDR3 is 13 amino acids. The sequencing input was PBMCs or T cells enriched from blood (not recorded which). This TCR was recovered from a woman between 18 and 30 years old who had been exposed to COVID-19. The J gene is TRBJ2-7, the V gene TRBV10-1; the D is unclear. In DNA, the CDR3 is TGCGCCAGCAGTGAGAGTTTACTAAACGAGCAGTACTTC. Its translation is CASSESLLNEQYF.